What follows describes a single T cell receptor beta chain. This specimen comes from a study of control samples from healthy donors and cancer patients. Sequencing was performed with immunoSEQ multiplex PCR; in TCRdb, only in-frame clones are kept and a portion is missing. The table shows 150,000 to 200,000 clones, with 90% to 95% occurring only once. The CDR3 length is 18 residues. The V and J ends lost 0 bases and 3 bases, in that order; junction bases with no gene match: 15. Germline CDR1 reads SGHKS; CDR2 reads YYEKEE (reference sequence). V usage is TRBV5-5 and J usage is TRBJ2-7, with 7 bases lining up with TRBD1. This TCR came from a man younger than 45 in good health. Sequencing was performed on blood. CDR3 coding DNA: TGTGCCAGCAGCTTGGCCCCAGTCGCGACAGGGACCTTCTACGAGCAGTACTTC. The encoded protein is CASSLAPVATGTFYEQYF.